The 24 T cell receptor beta chains reported below all come from one sample, sequenced in a study of regulatory T cells in long-lasting Graves disease. TCR beta libraries were built with iRepertoire HTBI primers and Arm-PCR of CDR3 regions. TCRdb independently ran MiXCR on the multiplex PCR reads; one entry per CDR3 protein. The table includes almost 350,000 distinct CDR3 sequences, around 19% detected once. Time point of the sample: persistent/refractory GD, antithyroid drugs over 5 years with positive TRAb. From PBMCs, RNA was extracted and then used to make the TCR library. Sequencing used peripheral blood mononuclear cells (PBMCs), obtained when the disease was refractory, from a patient treated with antithyroid drugs. The source is a female donor with Graves disease.

This clonotype was counted only a few times. The chain carries TRBV7-9 and TRBJ1-6; 7 bases are a match to TRBD1. There are 15 residues in the CDR3. Germline V gene sequence: CDR1 SEHNR, CDR2 FQNEAQ (reference sequence). The V gene end was trimmed by 1 base and the J gene end by 6 bases; junction bases not matched to a gene: 3. CDR3 region: CASSLGDSRNSPLHF. CDR3 DNA sequence: TGTGCCAGCAGCTTAGGGGACAGCCGTAATTCACCCCTCCACTTT.

This clonotype was seen more than once but under ten times. CDR3 region: CASSPSGQNYEQYF. DNA of the CDR3: TGTGCCAGCTCACCAAGTGGCCAGAACTACGAGCAGTACTTC. This chain links TRBV18 with TRBJ2-7, with D unresolved. Trimming stripped 2 bases from V and 3 bases from J, with 11 bases between. Looked up from germline, CDR1 is KGHSH and CDR2 is LQKENI. The CDR3 consists of 14 residues.

This clonotype has at least ten counts. This sequence joins TRBV7-9 and TRBJ1-1; weak D call: TRBD1 (5 bases). Trimming took 4 bases from V and 1 from J, leaving 10 bases between them. Germline assignment: CDR1 SEHNR and CDR2 FQNEAQ (reference sequence). The CDR3 runs to 14 residues. The CDR3: CASSSGTGNTEAFF. The CDR3 DNA follows: TGTGCCAGCAGCTCCGGGACGGGGAACACTGAAGCTTTCTTT.

This clonotype showed up just a few times. This chain joins TRBV12-3 or TRBV12-4 and TRBJ2-5, with 16 bases matching TRBD2. The CDR3 has 17 amino acids. J was trimmed by 5 bases and V by 6 bases; bases with no gene match: 9. CDR3 residues: CASSLGTSGRAKETQYF. Here the CDR3 DNA reads TGTGCCAGCAGCCTGGGGACTAGCGGGAGGGCCAAGGAGACCCAGTACTTC.

The chain joins TRBV11-3 to TRBJ2-2; no reliable D call. Germline V gene sequence: CDR1 SGHNT, CDR2 YENEEA. V shed 1 base and J shed 3 bases, with 9 bases lying between them. This CDR3 spans 15 amino acids. Here the CDR3 reads CASSLGLGYTGELFF. The DNA for the CDR3 is TGTGCCAGCAGCTTAGGCCTAGGGTACACCGGGGAGCTGTTTTTT.

The sample holds many counts of this clonotype. CDR3 loop: CASSLGLAGANEQFF. CDR3 nucleotides: TGTGCCAGCAGTTTGGGACTAGCGGGTGCCAATGAGCAGTTCTTC. V usage is TRBV28 and J usage is TRBJ2-1, with 12 bases lining up with TRBD2. The CDR3 has 15 amino acids. V lost 3 bases to trimming and J lost 6 bases; unmatched junction nucleotides: 3. Germline CDR1 is MDHEN and CDR2 is SYDVKM.

This clonotype came up a few times. The rearrangement joins TRBV30 to TRBJ2-7; the D is unclear. CDR3 length: 11 residues. V shed 5 bases and J shed 4 bases, with 9 bases lying between them. Germline loops: CDR1 GTSNPN, CDR2 SVGIG (reference sequence). CDR3: CAWGSGYEQYF. Written as DNA, the CDR3 is TGTGCCTGGGGGTCCGGTTACGAGCAGTACTTC.

This clonotype has a count of ten or more. The CDR3 is CASSVLPGNTEAFF. CDR3 in DNA: TGTGCCAGCAGCGTACTACCGGGGAACACTGAAGCTTTCTTT. J is TRBJ1-1 and V is TRBV7-2; no reliable D call. CDR1 is SGHTA and CDR2 is FQGNSA in the germline V gene. CDR3 length: 14 residues. Trimming pared 5 bases from V and 1 base from J, leaving 11 bases between.

The chain joins TRBV9 to TRBJ1-6; D gene unclear. This CDR3 has 17 amino acids. Per germline, CDR1 SGDLS and CDR2 YYNGEE. V was pared by 0 bases and J by 5 bases, with 15 bases between. The CDR3 loop is CASSVEGPQGDNSPLHF. CDR3 coding DNA: TGTGCCAGCAGCGTAGAAGGGCCTCAAGGCGATAATTCACCCCTCCACTTT.

This chain uses TRBV2 with TRBJ2-3, with D uncertain. Germline CDR1 is SNHLY and CDR2 is FYNNEI. The V end lost 5 bases, the J end lost 0 bases, and 15 bases lay between the germline ends. The CDR3 runs 16 residues. The CDR3 DNA is TGTGCCAGCAGTCTGAAACAAAGTGCTAGCACAGATACGCAGTATTTT. Residues: CASSLKQSASTDTQYF.

This clonotype was observed many times. This chain connects TRBV4-1 to TRBJ2-2; D might be TRBD2 (7 bases). Germline values: CDR1 MGHRA, CDR2 YSYEKL. V dropped 1 base and J dropped 5 bases, with 11 bases sitting between them. The CDR3 extends over 15 amino acids. CDR3 bases: TGCGCCAGCAGCCAAGCGGGGGGCAGGACCGGGGAGCTGTTTTTT. Its translation: CASSQAGGRTGELFF.

This clonotype showed up just a few times. A far more abundant clone sits one base away, making this likely a read error. The missing conserved phenylalanine or tryptophan at the end of this CDR3 makes a read error likely. This chain joins TRBV2 and TRBJ2-5; D is unresolved. Per the germline V gene, CDR1 is SNHLY and CDR2 is FYNNEI. Deletions cut 4 bases from V and 5 bases from J, with 23 bases between. The CDR3 extends over 17 amino acids. The CDR3 coding sequence is TGTGCCAGCAGTGCCCGTTCCCCGGGCCTCAGGTGGGAGACCCAGTACCTC. Its translation is CASSARSPGLRWETQYL.

Concerning this clonotype: A junction end diverges from the germline sequence, so it may reflect a read error. The chain carries TRBV7-2 and TRBJ2-5; D call uncertain. The CDR3 sequence is 13 residues long. Germline CDR1 is SGHTA and CDR2 is FQGNSA. The CDR3 sequence: CASSFGVQETQHF. CDR3 DNA sequence: TGTGCCAGCAGCTTTGGGGTTCAAGAGACCCAGCACTTC.

This clonotype was detected many times. The rearrangement joins TRBV19 to TRBJ2-6, with a possible D match to TRBD1 (5 bases). The CDR3 covers 15 residues. Per the germline V gene, CDR1 is LNHDA and CDR2 is SQIVND (reference sequence). With 6 bases removed from V and 0 bases from J, the gap between germline ends came to 9 bases. The CDR3 DNA sequence: TGTGCCAGTAGAAAGACAGACTCTGGGGCCAACGTCCTGACTTTC. The encoded protein is CASRKTDSGANVLTF.

The table lists this clonotype with many counts. The rearrangement links TRBV11-2 to TRBJ2-7; weak D call: TRBD1 (5 bases). The CDR3 has 13 residues. Deletions cut 6 bases from V and 2 bases from J, with 11 bases between. Germline lookup yields CDR1 SGHAT and CDR2 FQNNGV. The CDR3 sequence is CASSHQGTYEQYF. Here the CDR3 DNA reads TGTGCCAGCAGTCACCAGGGCACCTACGAGCAGTACTTC.

V and J are TRBV5-4 and TRBJ2-7, with 7 bases identical to TRBD2. The CDR3 contains 15 residues. Germline assignment: CDR1 SGHNT and CDR2 YYREEE (reference sequence). Trimming took 0 bases from V and 6 from J; bases not matched to a gene: 9. In DNA form, the CDR3 reads TGTGCCAGCAGCTTGGAAGGGCGGGAGCTATCCGAGCAGTACTTC. As protein: CASSLEGRELSEQYF.

This clonotype was recorded at least ten times. V is TRBV6-2 or TRBV6-3 and J is TRBJ1-2; D is possibly TRBD1 (6 bases). The CDR3 spans 18 residues. Germline CDR1 reads MNHEY; CDR2 reads SVGEGT. The V and J ends lost 6 bases and 3 bases respectively, with 26 bases between them. Written as DNA, the CDR3 is TGTGCCAGCAGCCGGCGGGGGCAGGCGCTGGCAGAGCACTATGGCTACACCTTC. Amino acid sequence: CASSRRGQALAEHYGYTF.

This clonotype was seen at least ten times. The chain couples TRBV3-1 to TRBJ2-7; D not resolved. Per the germline V gene, CDR1 is LGHDT and CDR2 is YNNKEL (reference sequence). The CDR3 is made up of 12 amino acids. Trimming shortened V by 1 base and J by 5 bases, and 6 bases separated the two germline ends. The CDR3, as DNA: TGTGCCAGCAGCCAAGTTGGCAACGAGCAGTACTTC. Encoded protein: CASSQVGNEQYF.

This clonotype was counted at least ten times. This sequence joins TRBV2 and TRBJ2-7; TRBD2 aligns across 8 bases. V lost 8 bases and J lost 2; bases outside the gene matches: 8. This CDR3 is 14 amino acids long. Looked up from germline, CDR1 is SNHLY and CDR2 is FYNNEI. CDR3 coding DNA: TGTGCCAGCCTCTCCTTAGCGGGACCCTACGAGCAGTACTTC. Residues: CASLSLAGPYEQYF.

The chain couples TRBV2 to TRBJ2-7; 12 positions agree with TRBD1. Germline V lookup: CDR1 SNHLY, CDR2 FYNNEI. The CDR3 is 16 residues long. V lost 4 bases to trimming and J lost 4 bases; unmatched junction nucleotides: 8. The CDR3 DNA reads as TGTGCCAGCAGTGTGCCGGGACAGGGGGCCCCTTACGAGCAGTACTTC. Translated, it gives CASSVPGQGAPYEQYF. The full variable domain, with the rest looked up from reference TRBV2 and TRBJ2-7, is EPEVTQTPSHQVTQMGQEVILRCVPISNHLYFYWYRQILGQKVEFLVSFYNNEISEKSEIFDDQFSVERPDGSNFTLKIRSTKLEDSAMYFCASSVPGQGAPYEQYFGPGTRLTVT.

The sample holds many counts of this clonotype. The chain carries TRBV20-1 and TRBJ1-4; 7 bases align to TRBD1. The germline V gene encodes CDR1 DFQATT and CDR2 SNEGSKA (reference sequence). The CDR3 sequence is 14 residues long. The V gene end was trimmed by 2 bases and the J gene end by 5 bases; junction bases not matched to a gene: 5. This CDR3 reads CSARTGTDNEKLFF. The CDR3 DNA reads TGCAGTGCTAGAACCGGGACAGACAATGAAAAACTGTTTTTT.

The chain combines TRBV20-1 with TRBJ1-6; D is unresolved. The CDR3 is 12 amino acids. V lost 4 bases to trimming and J lost 7 bases, with 8 bases between them. Germline CDR1 DFQATT, CDR2 SNEGSKA (reference sequence). The CDR3 here is CSAMQPNSPLHF. The DNA of the CDR3 is TGCAGTGCTATGCAGCCCAATTCACCCCTCCACTTT.

This clonotype was observed many times. The rearrangement joins TRBV20-1 to TRBJ2-5; TRBD2 matches at 9 bases. V lost 3 bases to trimming and J lost 4 bases; unmatched junction nucleotides: 9. The CDR3 spans 15 residues. In germline, CDR1 is DFQATT, CDR2 SNEGSKA (reference sequence). Here the CDR3 reads CSARGSGGRGETQYF. In nucleotides, the CDR3 is TGCAGTGCTAGGGGTAGCGGGGGAAGGGGAGAGACCCAGTACTTC.

The V call is TRBV10-2, the J call TRBJ1-1; weak D call: TRBD1 (6 bases). This CDR3 region has 15 residues. The V end was cut by 3 bases, the J end by 11 bases, with 22 bases between. Germline CDR1 WSHSY, CDR2 SAAADI. CDR3 in amino acids: CASSDGGGQVEVAFF. The CDR3 DNA sequence: TGCGCCAGCAGTGACGGGGGGGGGCAGGTGGAAGTGGCTTTCTTT.